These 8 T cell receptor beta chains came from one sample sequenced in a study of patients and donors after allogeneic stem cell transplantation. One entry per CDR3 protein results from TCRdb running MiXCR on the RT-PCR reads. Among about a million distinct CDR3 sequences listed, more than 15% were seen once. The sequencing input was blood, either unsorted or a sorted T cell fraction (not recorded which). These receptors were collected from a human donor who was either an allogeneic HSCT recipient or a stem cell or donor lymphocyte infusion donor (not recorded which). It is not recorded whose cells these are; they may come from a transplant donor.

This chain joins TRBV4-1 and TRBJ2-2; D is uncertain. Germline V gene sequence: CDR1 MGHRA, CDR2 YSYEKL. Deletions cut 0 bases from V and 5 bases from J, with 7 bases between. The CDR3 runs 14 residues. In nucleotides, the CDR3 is TGCGCCAGCAGCCAAGATAGTAAGACCGGGGAGCTGTTTTTT. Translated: CASSQDSKTGELFF.

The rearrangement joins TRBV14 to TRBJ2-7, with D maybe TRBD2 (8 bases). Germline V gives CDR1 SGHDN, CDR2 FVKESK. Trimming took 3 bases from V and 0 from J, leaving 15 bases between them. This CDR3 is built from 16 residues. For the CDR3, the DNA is TGTGCCAGCAGCCAGGTTAGCGGGGACAGCTCCTACGAGCAGTACTTC. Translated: CASSQVSGDSSYEQYF.

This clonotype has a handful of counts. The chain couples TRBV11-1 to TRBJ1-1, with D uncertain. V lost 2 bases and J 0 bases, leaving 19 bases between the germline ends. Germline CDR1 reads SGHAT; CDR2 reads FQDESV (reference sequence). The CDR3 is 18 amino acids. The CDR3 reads CASSLLDVRARLNTEAFF. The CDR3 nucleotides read TGTGCCAGCAGCTTATTAGATGTACGGGCCCGGTTGAACACTGAAGCTTTCTTT. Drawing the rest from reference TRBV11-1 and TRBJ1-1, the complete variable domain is EAEVAQSPRYKITEKSQAVAFWCDPISGHATLYWYRQILGQGPELLVQFQDESVVDDSQLPKDRFSAERLKGVDSTLKIQPAELGDSAMYLCASSLLDVRARLNTEAFFGQGTRLTVV.

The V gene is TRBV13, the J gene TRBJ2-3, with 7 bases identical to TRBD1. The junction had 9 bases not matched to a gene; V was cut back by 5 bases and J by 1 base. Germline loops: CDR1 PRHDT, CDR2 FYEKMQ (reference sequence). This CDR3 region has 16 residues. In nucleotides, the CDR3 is TGTGCCAGCAGCGAGGGGGCGAGGGTGGGCACAGATACGCAGTATTTT. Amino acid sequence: CASSEGARVGTDTQYF.

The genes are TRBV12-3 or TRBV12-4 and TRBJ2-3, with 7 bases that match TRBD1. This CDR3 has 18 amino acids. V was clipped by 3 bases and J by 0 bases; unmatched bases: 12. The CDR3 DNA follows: TGTGCCAGCAGTTTCCCCTCCGGGACAGCACCTAGCACAGATACGCAGTATTTT. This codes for CASSFPSGTAPSTDTQYF.

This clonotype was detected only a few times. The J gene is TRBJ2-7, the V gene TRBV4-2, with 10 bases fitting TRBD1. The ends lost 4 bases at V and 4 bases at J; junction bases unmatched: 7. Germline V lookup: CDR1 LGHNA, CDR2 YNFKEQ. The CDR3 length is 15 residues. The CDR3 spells CASSRRGTGAYEQYF. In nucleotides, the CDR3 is TGTGCCAGCAGCCGGCGGGGGACAGGGGCTTACGAGCAGTACTTC.

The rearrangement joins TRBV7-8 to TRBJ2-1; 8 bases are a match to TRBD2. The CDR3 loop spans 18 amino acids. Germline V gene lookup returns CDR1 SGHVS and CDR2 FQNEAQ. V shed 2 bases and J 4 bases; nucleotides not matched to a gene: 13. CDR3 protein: CASSLPPRASGLYNEQFF. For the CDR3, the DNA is TGTGCCAGCAGCTTACCCCCTAGGGCTAGCGGGCTTTACAATGAGCAGTTCTTC.

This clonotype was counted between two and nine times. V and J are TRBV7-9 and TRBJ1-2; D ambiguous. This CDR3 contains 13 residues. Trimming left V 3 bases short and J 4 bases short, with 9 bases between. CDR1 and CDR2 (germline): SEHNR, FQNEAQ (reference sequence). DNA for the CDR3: TGTGCCAGCAGCTTTACACAGTTCTATGGCTACACCTTC. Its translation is CASSFTQFYGYTF. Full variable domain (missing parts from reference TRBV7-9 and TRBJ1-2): DTGVSQNPRHKITKRGQNVTFRCDPISEHNRLYWYRQTLGQGPEFLTYFQNEAQLEKSRLLSDRFSAERPKGSFSTLEIQRTEQGDSAMYLCASSFTQFYGYTFGSGTRLTVV.